This T cell receptor (beta chain) emerged from a study of blood T cell repertoires in COVID-19. Study background: T cells, B-cell-depleted T cells, or PBMCs supplied cDNA or gDNA.

In the source study's methods: Reference gene primer amplification gave nucleated cell count estimates. The protocol was immunoSEQ multiplex PCR, while the TCRdb copy is restricted to in-frame clones and leaves out a portion. From that table come the V and J calls and clone size; the DNA was used to work out D and trimming. The sample consists of some 90,000 clones, roughly 72% of them appearing once. The CDR3 covers 13 residues. Trimming removed 5 bases from V and 4 bases from J, with 11 bases in between. V and J are TRBV12-3 or TRBV12-4 and TRBJ2-5; tentatively, D is TRBD1 (6 bases). The sample consisted of peripheral blood. This sequence originates from a woman aged 55-75 years in a cohort sampled during active or convalescent COVID-19. This CDR3 reads CASSPGQLETQYF. The CDR3 DNA follows: TGTGCCAGCAGTCCGGGACAACTAGAGACCCAGTACTTC.